This T cell receptor beta chain was observed in a study of T-cell memory formation after mild COVID-19 listed by TCRdb under 2021. Turning to the overall study: TCR sequence clusters from the two donors were largely donor specific. In a couple of donors, T-cell clones that expanded and contracted after mild COVID-19 were followed by sequencing TCRalpha and TCRbeta repertoires longitudinally. The cohort comprised two young, previously healthy adult volunteers, one female and one male. The study at large found these results: Clones contracting from day 15 to 85 had balanced CD4/CD8 phenotypes, while a second wave expanding from day 15 to 37 was biased towards CD4+. Contracting CD4+ clones were found mainly in CM and EM memory subsets, while CD8+ clones were enriched in EMRA. SARS-CoV-2 specificity was not confirmed for the second-wave clones peaking on day 37. The study included only a couple of mild cases, and larger cohorts that include severe cases with pre-infection samples were judged to be necessary. Some responding clones were found in pre-infection memory, which suggests that pre-existing cross-reactive memory T cells took part in the SARS-CoV-2 response.

Sequencing was performed on an Illumina NovaSeq 6000. TCRalpha and TCRbeta cDNA libraries were constructed by 5'RACE with constant-segment primers, with sample barcodes and unique molecular identifiers being introduced. RNA was extracted from every sample with Trizol reagent. Amplification of the libraries took two PCR steps, and the second step added a second sample barcode plus Illumina TruSeq adapters. Sequencing of libraries was performed on an Illumina NovaSeq with 2 x 150 bp paired-end reads. Under the source paper's analysis protocol: With migec v1.2.7, reads were demultiplexed and then collapsed into UMI-guided consensus sequences. Using mixcr v2.1.11, the UMI consensuses were aligned to TRA and TRB V and J templates and assembled into clonotypes. Expanded or contracted clonotypes were those called significant by both edgeR and NoisET, with noise models trained on biological replicates. edgeR calls used a false discovery rate-adjusted p below 0.01 and a log2 fold-change threshold of 1. As an exploratory analysis of dynamics, PCA with hierarchical clustering was applied to max-normalized trajectories of the 1000 most abundant clonotypes. The CD4 or CD8 phenotype of responding clones was assigned using the separately sequenced CD4+ and CD8+ repertoires. In-frame beta chains were kept once TCRdb had trimmed the public reads at Q25 with fastp and called clones with MiXCR. Each CDR3 protein gets just one entry, which takes the most common genes and DNA from the rows behind it. The V and J calls here are based on TCRdb, not the publication. In all, the sample holds around 80,000 distinct CDR3 sequences, and roughly 12% of those were seen once. 41% of the sample belongs to the ten largest clones.

This clonotype was recorded a few times. Its antigen is not yet known. Per-base qualities were not stored, and no clone one base away is much larger. Ficoll-Paque density gradient centrifugation was the method used to isolate PBMCs. V is reduced by 1 base and J by 11 bases, leaving a spacing of 8 bases between them. The CDR3 contains 12 residues, cysteine and phenylalanine counted. CDR3 DNA is the only sequence kept; it has 36 bases, read in frame from the first base. Based on the germline V gene, the CDR1 and CDR2 sequences are SNHLY and FYNNEI. Sequenced sample: PBMCs or a T cell subset sorted from them (not recorded which). The clonotype originates from a man between 18 and 29 years old who had mild COVID-19 (a few samples of this study predate the infection). The sample titles of this study are shuffled in the database, so cell type and time point are left out; the donor was told from shared clones. The sequence joins TRBV2 to TRBJ2-2; the D gene cannot be named for sure. CDR3 region: CASSEGTRELFF. The DNA sequence follows: TGTGCCAGCAGTGAAGGGACGCGCGAGCTGTTTTTT.